Following are 30 T cell receptor beta chains from one sample sequenced in a study of blood T cell repertoires in COVID-19. Some clones are missing from TCRdb's copy, which holds only in-frame ones; the method was immunoSEQ multiplex PCR. The data show more than 60,000 clones, with around 85% seen just once and around 5.1% held by the top ten. Sequenced sample: peripheral blood. The receptors come from a woman of 80 years or more with active or convalescent COVID-19.

V is TRBV30 and J is TRBJ1-1; no reliable D call. This CDR3 has 13 amino acids. With 0 bases removed from V and 1 base from J, the gap between germline ends came to 6 bases. CDR1 is GTSNPN, CDR2 SVGIG, per germline (reference sequence). The CDR3: CAWSVQENTEAFF. DNA for the CDR3: TGTGCCTGGAGTGTCCAGGAGAACACTGAAGCTTTCTTT. The full variable domain, its missing parts supplied by reference TRBV30 and TRBJ1-1, is SQTIHQWPATLVQPVGSPLSLECTVEGTSNPNLYWYRQAAGRGLQLLFYSVGIGQISSEVPQNLSASRPQDRQFILSSKKLLLSDSGFYLCAWSVQENTEAFFGQGTRLTVV.

The chain combines TRBV4-1 with TRBJ2-1, with TRBD2 matching over 9 bases. The CDR3 spans 16 residues. Unmatched junction bases numbered 8, after V lost 0 bases and J lost 8 bases. Germline assignment: CDR1 MGHRA and CDR2 YSYEKL. For the CDR3, the DNA is TGCGCCAGCAGCCAAGATAGGCGGGAGGGCCTGGATGAGCAGTTCTTC. Its translation: CASSQDRREGLDEQFF.

The chain combines TRBV7-8 with TRBJ1-1, with 7 nucleotides matching TRBD1. Germline-derived CDR1 and CDR2 are SGHVS and FQNEAQ. There are 14 residues in the CDR3. The V and J ends lost 3 bases and 5 bases, in that order; junction bases with no gene match: 6. CDR3 amino acids: CASSFEGARTEAFF. The CDR3 nucleotides read TGTGCCAGCAGCTTCGAGGGGGCGCGAACTGAAGCTTTCTTT.

The genes are TRBV7-6 and TRBJ2-4; D is undetermined. Trimming shortened V by 5 bases and J by 0 bases, and 8 bases separated the two germline ends. The CDR3 extends over 14 amino acids. The germline CDR1 and CDR2 sequences are SGHVS and FNYEAQ. The CDR3 nucleotides read TGTGCCAGCAGCCCTTCTGTAGCCAAAAACATTCAGTACTTC. Translated, it gives CASSPSVAKNIQYF.

This chain connects TRBV5-1 to TRBJ1-5, with D tentatively TRBD1 (5 bases). The germline CDR1 and CDR2 sequences are SGHRS and YFSETQ. CDR3 size: 14 residues. The ends were cut back, 2 bases at V and 6 bases at J, with 12 bases in the middle. For the CDR3, the DNA is TGCGCCAGCAGCTTAGAAGGGGTAGGTCAGCCCCAGCATTTT. Amino acids: CASSLEGVGQPQHF.

The chain has TRBV2 and TRBJ2-7, with D possibly TRBD1 on 6 matching bases. V lost 8 bases, J lost 0 bases, and 14 bases lay in between. This CDR3 is built from 14 residues. CDR1 and CDR2 from the germline V gene are SNHLY and FYNNEI. CDR3 residues: CASAGQTSSYEQYF. Written as DNA, the CDR3 is TGTGCCAGCGCCGGACAGACGAGCTCCTACGAGCAGTACTTC.

The chain combines TRBV4-3 with TRBJ1-6; 9 positions match TRBD1. V trimming: 0 bases; J trimming: 10 bases; junction bases outside the gene matches: 7. Germline V gene lookup returns CDR1 LGHNA and CDR2 YSLEER. This CDR3 is built from 16 residues. CDR3 in amino acids: CASSQDKGQGGSPLHF. In nucleotides, the CDR3 is TGCGCCAGCAGCCAAGATAAGGGACAGGGCGGATCACCCCTCCACTTT.

The V and J genes are TRBV18 and TRBJ2-7, with D possibly being TRBD1 (5 bases). Germline V gene lookup returns CDR1 KGHSH and CDR2 LQKENI. The germline V and J ends were trimmed by 6 bases and 1 base, with 13 bases remaining between them. The CDR3 length is 14 residues. This CDR3 reads CASSAGKGSYEQYF. The CDR3 DNA reads as TGTGCCAGCTCCGCAGGGAAGGGGTCCTACGAGCAGTACTTC.

The chain combines TRBV6-5 with TRBJ1-5; 7 bases agree with TRBD1. Per the germline V gene, CDR1 is MNHEY and CDR2 is SVGAGI. V dropped 4 bases and J dropped 2; count of bases not matched to a gene: 8. The CDR3 contains 16 residues. The CDR3 region is CASSSLGQRGNQPQHF. DNA of the CDR3: TGTGCCAGCAGTTCCCTGGGACAGCGGGGCAATCAGCCCCAGCATTTT.

The count of this clone is one. V gene TRBV7-9 combines with J gene TRBJ1-6; the D is unclear. This CDR3 has 15 residues. V shed 0 bases and J shed 10 bases, with 13 bases lying between them. In germline, CDR1 is SEHNR, CDR2 FQNEAQ (reference sequence). CDR3 sequence: CASSLAAGKESPLHF. CDR3 nucleotides: TGTGCCAGCAGCTTAGCCGCCGGGAAGGAATCACCCCTCCACTTT.

The gene calls are TRBV6-2 or TRBV6-3 and TRBJ2-2; D is possibly TRBD2 (6 bases). V was shortened by 3 bases and J by 3 bases, with 11 bases between the two germline ends. CDR1 and CDR2 (germline): MNHEY, SVGEGT. The CDR3 runs to 15 residues. CDR3 region: CASSYSGLHTGELFF. The CDR3 DNA is TGTGCCAGCAGTTATTCGGGACTCCACACCGGGGAGCTGTTTTTT.

This sequence joins TRBV7-9 and TRBJ2-3; unclear D gene. The germline CDR1 and CDR2 sequences are SEHNR and FQNEAQ (reference sequence). V was trimmed by 4 bases and J by 5 bases, leaving 7 bases between them. This CDR3 has 12 residues. The CDR3 sequence is CASSSEVDTQYF. In DNA form, the CDR3 reads TGTGCCAGCAGCTCCGAGGTAGATACGCAGTATTTT.

This clone was recorded a few times. This rearrangement joins TRBV5-1 to TRBJ1-4; TRBD1 is a possible D gene (6 bases). V was cut by 1 base and J by 7 bases, with 23 bases left in between. There are 18 residues in the CDR3. Germline CDR1 reads SGHRS; CDR2 reads YFSETQ. Here the CDR3 DNA reads TGCGCCAGCAGCTTGCGGGGAAACAGGGCAGCTAGGGGTGAAAAACTGTTTTTT. It translates to CASSLRGNRAARGEKLFF.

The chain combines TRBV5-1 with TRBJ1-4; a possible D gene is TRBD1 (5 bases). Germline V lookup: CDR1 SGHRS, CDR2 YFSETQ. Trimming took 4 bases from V and 5 from J, leaving 15 bases between them. This CDR3 has 15 amino acids. This CDR3 reads CASSPGDSRNEKLFF. Here the CDR3 DNA reads TGCGCCAGCAGCCCTGGGGACTCGAGGAATGAAAAACTGTTTTTT. Based on the CDR3 plus reference TRBV5-1 and TRBJ1-4, the full variable domain is KAGVTQTPRYLIKTRGQQVTLSCSPISGHRSVSWYQQTPGQGLQFLFEYFSETQRNKGNFPGRFSGRQFSNSRSEMNVSTLELGDSALYLCASSPGDSRNEKLFFGSGTQLSVL.

This chain uses TRBV28 with TRBJ2-7; no definite D call. The ends were cut back, 4 bases at V and 5 bases at J, with 15 bases in the middle. This CDR3 contains 14 residues. The germline V gene has CDR1 MDHEN and CDR2 SYDVKM. The CDR3 is CASSSSSLFHEQYF. The CDR3 DNA reads as TGTGCCAGCAGTTCGAGTTCGCTCTTCCACGAGCAGTACTTC.

CDR3: CASSPRPLQGSSYNSPLHF. The CDR3 coding sequence is TGTGCCAGCTCACCAAGGCCCCTACAGGGATCCTCCTATAATTCACCCCTCCACTTT. This chain joins TRBV18 and TRBJ1-6; possibly TRBD1 for D (6 bases). The germline V and J ends were trimmed by 2 bases and 0 bases, with 17 bases remaining between them. Looked up from germline, CDR1 is KGHSH and CDR2 is LQKENI. This CDR3 is built from 19 residues.

This chain links TRBV5-1 with TRBJ2-1; 8 positions match TRBD2. V shed 6 bases and J 8 bases; nucleotides not matched to a gene: 10. The CDR3 is 14 residues long. The germline gives CDR1 SGHRS, CDR2 YFSETQ. The CDR3 region has the DNA TGCGCCAGCAAAGGGGGTAGCGGGATGGATGAGCAGTTCTTC. It is translated as CASKGGSGMDEQFF.

This rearrangement joins TRBV7-6 to TRBJ1-5; 11 bases match TRBD1. Per germline, CDR1 SGHVS and CDR2 FNYEAQ. CDR3 length: 16 amino acids. V lost 5 bases, J lost 3 bases, and 6 bases stayed unmatched. The CDR3 DNA follows: TGTGCCAGCAGCCTGGGACAGGGGGGGTTCAATCAGCCCCAGCATTTT. This translates into CASSLGQGGFNQPQHF. Supplemented by reference TRBV7-6 and TRBJ1-5, the full variable domain reads GAGVSQSPRYKVTKRGQDVALRCDPISGHVSLYWYRQALGQGPEFLTYFNYEAQQDKSGLPNDRFSAERPEGSISTLTIQRTEQRDSAMYRCASSLGQGGFNQPQHFGDGTRLSIL.

This clone has only one observation. The chain is built from TRBV12-3 or TRBV12-4 and TRBJ2-3; no clear D gene. V lost 6 bases and J lost 2, with 6 bases in between. The CDR3 covers 12 residues. The CDR3 region is CASRQSTDTQYF. The CDR3 DNA sequence: TGTGCCAGCAGACAGTCCACAGATACGCAGTATTTT.

The gene calls are TRBV4-1 and TRBJ2-2; D not certain. The length of the CDR3 is 12 residues. Germline V gene data show CDR1 as MGHRA and CDR2 as YSYEKL. The V end was cut by 1 base, the J end by 5 bases, with 2 bases between. The CDR3 spells CASSQATGELFF. The CDR3 DNA follows: TGCGCCAGCAGCCAAGCAACCGGGGAGCTGTTTTTT.

The chain is built from TRBV28 and TRBJ1-2, with TRBD1 matching 8 bases. Germline CDR1 is MDHEN and CDR2 is SYDVKM. The junction had 9 bases not matched to a gene; V was cut back by 6 bases and J by 3 bases. This CDR3 is 15 amino acids long. CDR3: CASRLPGQVDYGYTF. Here the CDR3 DNA reads TGTGCCAGCAGGCTACCGGGACAGGTAGACTATGGCTACACCTTC.

The chain couples TRBV4-3 to TRBJ1-2, with unresolved D. The CDR3 length is 14 residues. Trimming removed 0 bases from V and 3 bases from J, with 8 bases in between. Per the germline V gene, CDR1 is LGHNA and CDR2 is YSLEER. The CDR3 loop reads CASSQDQTDYGYTF. The CDR3 DNA sequence: TGCGCCAGCAGCCAAGATCAAACAGACTATGGCTACACCTTC.

CDR3 sequence: CSASRGGHTGELFF. The CDR3 DNA reads as TGCAGTGCTAGTCGGGGAGGGCATACCGGGGAGCTGTTTTTT. The V and J genes are TRBV20-1 and TRBJ2-2; 7 bases are a match to TRBD2. Losses at the gene ends were 3 bases for V and 5 bases for J; bases not matched to a gene: 6. The germline V gene has CDR1 DFQATT and CDR2 SNEGSKA (reference sequence). The CDR3 runs 14 residues.

V is TRBV7-2 and J is TRBJ2-7; TRBD2 agrees at 13 bases. Unmatched junction bases numbered 5, after V lost 7 bases and J lost 2 bases. The germline V gene encodes CDR1 SGHTA and CDR2 FQGNSA. The CDR3 has 15 amino acids. The CDR3 nucleotides read TGTGCCAGCACCTCGGGACTAGCGGGGACCTACGAGCAGTACTTC. This encodes CASTSGLAGTYEQYF.

The chain has TRBV5-1 and TRBJ2-3; 8 bases match TRBD1. In germline, CDR1 is SGHRS, CDR2 YFSETQ. The CDR3 is 14 amino acids. V was pared by 4 bases and J by 6 bases, with 7 bases of the junction left unmatched. The CDR3 here is CASSRQGAQDTQYF. In DNA, the CDR3 is TGCGCCAGCAGCCGGCAGGGGGCGCAGGATACGCAGTATTTT.

CDR3 protein: CASSQAWGQGYEQYF. The DNA for the CDR3 is TGCGCCAGCAGCCAAGCGTGGGGACAAGGTTACGAGCAGTACTTC. J is TRBJ2-7 and V is TRBV4-3; D perhaps matches TRBD1 (6 bases). This CDR3 has 15 amino acids. V was clipped by 1 base and J by 4 bases, with 14 bases between them. Germline values: CDR1 LGHNA, CDR2 YSLEER.

The chain joins TRBV27 to TRBJ2-5; 9 bases are a match to TRBD2. The CDR3 is made up of 14 amino acids. Germline assignment: CDR1 MNHEY and CDR2 SMNVEV (reference sequence). The V segment lost 6 bases and the J segment 3 bases; nucleotides outside the gene matches: 5. CDR3 nucleotides: TGTGCCAGCAGAAGAAGACTAGCGGAAGAGACCCAGTACTTC. Encoded protein: CASRRRLAEETQYF.

The CDR3 protein is CASSLPRENEKLFF. The CDR3 DNA reads TGTGCCAGCAGCCTCCCGAGGGAGAATGAAAAACTGTTTTTT. This chain connects TRBV5-6 to TRBJ1-4; D gene uncertain. The CDR3 has 14 amino acids. V lost 4 bases, J lost 5 bases, and 12 bases lay in between. The germline V gene encodes CDR1 SGHDT and CDR2 YYEEEE.

The J gene is TRBJ2-1, the V gene TRBV4-2; D is possibly TRBD2 (7 bases). V shed 1 base and J shed 8 bases, with 21 bases lying between them. Germline assignment: CDR1 LGHNA and CDR2 YNFKEQ. The CDR3 spans 17 residues. CDR3 protein: CASSQAGGRGRVHEQFF. The CDR3 nucleotides read TGTGCCAGCAGCCAAGCCGGGGGGCGGGGGCGCGTCCATGAGCAGTTCTTC.

The chain carries TRBV27 and TRBJ1-2; D is unclear. The CDR3 spans 14 residues. V was trimmed by 2 bases and J by 2 bases, leaving 9 bases between them. CDR1 and CDR2 from the germline V gene are MNHEY and SMNVEV (reference sequence). For the CDR3, the DNA is TGTGCCAGCAGTTTAATAAACAGCAACTATGGCTACACCTTC. This translates into CASSLINSNYGYTF.